The following is a TCR beta chain sequence with its context. This specimen comes from a study of blood T cell repertoires in COVID-19. Assay: immunoSEQ multiplex PCR; the TCRdb copy retains only in-frame clones and omits some. The sample has 180,000 or so clones; more than 70% are singletons. Those enrolled, adults aged about 18 to 89 years, came from some 25 US areas. The clonotype comes from a man aged 40-50 years who had recovered from COVID-19. Sequenced: PBMCs or T cells enriched from blood (not recorded which).

Here the CDR3 reads CASSLARQTYDYGYTF. The CDR3 DNA reads as TGTGCCAGCAGCTTGGCCAGACAGACCTATGACTATGGCTACACCTTC. The genes are TRBV5-5 and TRBJ1-2; the D gene is possibly TRBD1 (5 bases). Germline CDR1 reads SGHKS; CDR2 reads YYEKEE (reference sequence). The CDR3 sequence is 16 residues long. The V end lost 0 bases, the J end lost 3 bases, and 15 bases lay between the germline ends.